Each of the 18 T cell receptor beta chains below was sequenced from the same sample in a study of Ad26.COV2.S vaccination and SARS-CoV-2 variants. The repertoire was sequenced with immunoSEQ multiplex PCR; TCRdb's copy has only in-frame clones and lacks some. The sample shows over 6,000 clones, roughly 89% of them seen only once. Sequencing was performed on peripheral blood, taken after recovery from COVID-19. These receptors originate from a human donor who had recovered from COVID-19.

The genes are TRBV28 and TRBJ2-1, with a tentative D call TRBD2 (6 bases). CDR1 and CDR2 (germline): MDHEN, SYDVKM. The CDR3 has 14 amino acids. Trimming took off 3 bases at V and 3 bases at J, with 9 bases between the two ends. The CDR3 DNA is TGTGCCAGCAGTTTGCCCGGGAGCTACAATGAGCAGTTCTTC. Translation gives CASSLPGSYNEQFF. The entire variable domain, with the rest obtained from reference TRBV28 and TRBJ2-1, is as follows: DVKVTQSSRYLVKRTGEKVFLECVQDMDHENMFWYRQDPGLGLRLIYFSYDVKMKEKGDIPEGYSVSREKKERFSLILESASTNQTSMYLCASSLPGSYNEQFFGPGTRLTVL.

This clone ranks as large (0.1 to 1%). This chain joins TRBV28 and TRBJ1-5; weak D call: TRBD1 (5 bases). CDR1 is MDHEN and CDR2 is SYDVKM in the germline V gene. The CDR3 is made up of 16 amino acids. V was cut by 2 bases and J by 7 bases, with 18 bases left in between. Written as DNA, the CDR3 is TGTGCCAGCAGTTTAAGCCAGGGCTGGACCAAACAGCCCCAGCATTTT. Its protein product is CASSLSQGWTKQPQHF.

The V gene is TRBV5-6, the J gene TRBJ2-4, with TRBD1 as a possible D gene (6 bases). The length of the CDR3 is 15 residues. Trimming pared 3 bases from V and 3 bases from J, leaving 13 bases between. Per the germline V gene, CDR1 is SGHDT and CDR2 is YYEEEE. CDR3 bases: TGTGCCAGCAGCTCTCTACAGGGTGACAAAAACATTCAGTACTTC. This encodes CASSSLQGDKNIQYF.

The rearrangement links TRBV29-1 to TRBJ2-3; TRBD2 might be the D (7 bases). V dropped 4 bases and J dropped 0 bases, with 14 bases sitting between them. The CDR3 consists of 15 residues. Germline V gene lookup returns CDR1 SQVTM and CDR2 ANQGSEA. In nucleotides, the CDR3 is TGCAGCGTTGGGGGCGCGGGGGCAAGCACAGATACGCAGTATTTT. Its translation is CSVGGAGASTDTQYF.

This clone was observed once. The chain links TRBV11-2 to TRBJ1-4; D is unclear. The CDR3 runs to 14 residues. Trimming shortened V by 5 bases and J by 10 bases, and 17 bases separated the two germline ends. From germline, CDR1 is SGHAT and CDR2 FQNNGV. DNA of the CDR3: TGTGCCAGCAGCCGGACCCCGTCCGCCTTAAAACTGTTTTTT. Protein product: CASSRTPSALKLFF.

V and J are TRBV28 and TRBJ1-5; a possible D gene is TRBD1 (5 bases). Trimming pared 3 bases from V and 9 bases from J, leaving 21 bases between. Germline V gene sequence: CDR1 MDHEN, CDR2 SYDVKM. This CDR3 has 16 amino acids. CDR3 amino acids: CASSFGAIGGSGPQHF. The CDR3 DNA reads as TGTGCCAGCAGTTTTGGGGCAATAGGTGGGTCCGGGCCCCAGCATTTT. Filled out from reference TRBV28 and TRBJ1-5, the complete variable domain reads DVKVTQSSRYLVKRTGEKVFLECVQDMDHENMFWYRQDPGLGLRLIYFSYDVKMKEKGDIPEGYSVSREKKERFSLILESASTNQTSMYLCASSFGAIGGSGPQHFGDGTRLSIL.

The chain links TRBV19 to TRBJ1-1; perhaps TRBD1 as D (5 bases). Trimming took off 5 bases at V and 2 bases at J, with 15 bases between the two ends. CDR1 and CDR2 (germline): LNHDA, SQIVND (reference sequence). This CDR3 contains 15 residues. The CDR3 loop is CASSPRAGTNTEAFF. The CDR3 DNA is TGTGCCAGTAGTCCACGCGCGGGGACTAACACTGAAGCTTTCTTT.

The rearrangement uses TRBV6-5 and TRBJ2-7; TRBD1 matches 9 bases. The CDR3 contains 13 residues. After removal of 6 bases from V and 6 bases from J, the junction contained 6 bases not matched to a gene. Germline V gene data show CDR1 as MNHEY and CDR2 as SVGAGI. CDR3 sequence reads: CASRTGGRGEQYF. CDR3 nucleotide sequence: TGTGCCAGCAGAACAGGGGGCAGGGGCGAGCAGTACTTC.

V usage is TRBV5-6 and J usage is TRBJ2-4, with TRBD2 as a possible D gene (6 bases). Deletions cut 3 bases from V and 4 bases from J, with 11 bases between. This CDR3 is built from 14 residues. Per the germline V gene, CDR1 is SGHDT and CDR2 is YYEEEE. The CDR3 region has the DNA TGTGCCAGCAGCTCGGAGGGGAGAAAAAACATTCAGTACTTC. Translating gives CASSSEGRKNIQYF.

The chain links TRBV12-3 or TRBV12-4 to TRBJ2-1; D ambiguous. The CDR3 consists of 11 residues. Trimming took 2 bases from V and 7 from J, leaving 3 bases between them. This chain's CDR3 is CASSLRNEQFF. The CDR3 DNA follows: TGTGCCAGCAGTTTACGGAATGAGCAGTTCTTC.

This clone was seen once. J is TRBJ1-6 and V is TRBV4-3; D is unresolved. The CDR3 spans 16 residues. Germline CDR1 reads LGHNA; CDR2 reads YSLEER. Trimming left V 0 bases short and J 1 base short, with 7 bases between. CDR3: CASSQEQPSYNSPLHF. The CDR3 DNA follows: TGCGCCAGCAGCCAAGAACAGCCATCCTATAATTCACCCCTCCACTTT.

The J gene is TRBJ2-1, the V gene TRBV5-1; 7 bases are a match to TRBD1. The germline V gene encodes CDR1 SGHRS and CDR2 YFSETQ. The CDR3 is 17 amino acids. Unmatched junction bases numbered 14, after V lost 2 bases and J lost 6 bases. The CDR3 DNA follows: TGCGCCAGCAGCTTTGGGACAGCCGGGCTTCGGCGCAATGAGCAGTTCTTC. This gives the protein CASSFGTAGLRRNEQFF.

This clone was found a few times. This chain links TRBV9 with TRBJ1-1; no clear D gene. The CDR3 totals 12 residues. Germline CDR1 is SGDLS and CDR2 is YYNGEE. Trimming pared 4 bases from V and 3 bases from J, leaving 7 bases between. The CDR3 loop reads CASSPQDTEAFF. The CDR3 nucleotides are TGTGCCAGCAGCCCGCAGGACACTGAAGCTTTCTTT.

The J gene is TRBJ2-5, the V gene TRBV5-1, with D uncertain. Germline values: CDR1 SGHRS, CDR2 YFSETQ. CDR3 length equals 14 residues. Trimming stripped 0 bases from V and 3 bases from J, with 9 bases between. The CDR3 reads CASSLANSKETQYF. The CDR3 DNA sequence: TGCGCCAGCAGCTTGGCGAACTCCAAAGAGACCCAGTACTTC.

The chain links TRBV11-2 to TRBJ1-1; the D gene is possibly TRBD1 (5 bases). CDR1 is SGHAT, CDR2 FQNNGV, per germline. This CDR3 region has 15 residues. Trimming removed 6 bases from V and 5 bases from J, with 19 bases in between. The CDR3 DNA follows: TGTGCCAGCAGGGTAGGGAGGCAGGGTGGAACTGAAGCTTTCTTT. It specifies CASRVGRQGGTEAFF.

The chain is built from TRBV19 and TRBJ1-1; no firm D call. The CDR3 covers 12 residues. From germline, CDR1 is LNHDA and CDR2 SQIVND (reference sequence). The V gene lost 7 bases and the J gene lost 1 base, with 7 bases spanning the gap. CDR3 residues: CASMAQNTEAFF. CDR3 in DNA: TGTGCCAGTATGGCCCAGAACACTGAAGCTTTCTTT.

V and J are TRBV5-6 and TRBJ1-5; weak D call: TRBD1 (6 bases). From germline, CDR1 is SGHDT and CDR2 YYEEEE. V was shortened by 3 bases and J by 1 base, with 8 bases between the two germline ends. The CDR3 covers 14 residues. This CDR3 reads CASSWGQSNQPQHF. The CDR3 bases are TGTGCCAGCAGCTGGGGACAAAGCAATCAGCCCCAGCATTTT.

The chain carries TRBV3-1 (or the pseudogene TRBV3-2) and TRBJ1-1; the D is unclear. The ends were cut back, 2 bases at V and 6 bases at J, with 7 bases in the middle. Germline V lookup: CDR1 LGHDT, CDR2 YNNKEL (reference sequence). The CDR3 consists of 12 residues. CDR3 sequence (DNA): TGTGCCAGCAGCCAAAGGGAAGCTGAAGCTTTCTTT. It specifies CASSQREAEAFF.